The clone carrying this T cell receptor (beta chain) was observed a few times. What it binds is not known. This CDR3 is 13 amino acids long. Germline CDR1 reads MDHEN; CDR2 reads SYDVKM. The V gene lost 5 bases and the J gene lost 7 bases, with 12 bases spanning the gap. This record belongs to a study of shared clonotypes between healthy human individuals. Sequenced by immunoSEQ multiplex PCR; TCRdb stores in-frame clones only, minus some. The table records roughly 700,000 clones, 80% to 95% of them present only once. General observations from the study: Sampling included only blood; tissue repertoires likely differ.

The rearrangement uses TRBV28 and TRBJ1-5; no clear D gene. Sequenced material: memory CD8+ T cells from PBMCs. Subset described: CD45RO+ cells pooled with CCR7-negative TemRA cells. The clonotype comes from a man between 18 and 29 years old in good health. Some clones in this sample may be carry-over from other donors' samples. In DNA, the CDR3 is TGTGCCAGCAGTATTTTCCGGGGACAGCCCCAGCATTTT. It yields the protein CASSIFRGQPQHF.